These 16 T cell receptor beta chains came from one sample sequenced in a study of CD8+CD57+ T cells in acquired aplastic anemia. For CDR3 and TCR beta VDJ profiling, genomic DNA was the template used. TCRdb passed the reads through MiXCR, listing each CDR3 protein once. This sample yields about 220,000 distinct CDR3 sequences, of which 34% are seen a single time; 0.95% to 1.3% belongs to the top ten. Material: sorted CD4+, CD8+, or CD8+CD57+ T cells (not recorded which) from PBMCs. These receptors all come from a human donor in good health, serving as a control.

A single count supports this clonotype. The genes are TRBV20-1 and TRBJ2-5; D is unclear. V lost 0 bases and J lost 5, with 19 bases in between. Per the germline V gene, CDR1 is DFQATT and CDR2 is SNEGSKA (reference sequence). The length of the CDR3 is 16 residues. Written as DNA, the CDR3 is TGCAGTGCTAGAGATGAGTGGCAGGATAACGGCGAGACCCAGTACTTC. This sequence encodes CSARDEWQDNGETQYF.

V gene TRBV11-2 combines with J gene TRBJ2-1; 12 bases map to TRBD2. The CDR3 is 18 amino acids. V was pared by 1 base and J by 1 base, with 5 bases of the junction left unmatched. Germline CDR1 and CDR2: SGHAT and FQNNGV. The CDR3 coding sequence is TGTGCCAGCAGCTTAGTCCTAGCGGGAGGGTCGTCCTACAATGAGCAGTTCTTC. This codes for CASSLVLAGGSSYNEQFF.

The genes are TRBV7-2 and TRBJ2-7; perhaps TRBD2 as D (7 bases). The V gene lost 1 base and the J gene lost 0 bases, with 19 bases spanning the gap. The CDR3 covers 18 residues. Looked up from germline, CDR1 is SGHTA and CDR2 is FQGNSA. The DNA of the CDR3 is TGTGCCAGCAGCTTAGTGGTGTCGGGCGGGGGCCACTCCTACGAGCAGTACTTC. This encodes CASSLVVSGGGHSYEQYF.

This clonotype was picked up one time. The J gene is TRBJ2-3, the V gene TRBV11-2; 12 bases line up with TRBD2. Germline V gene lookup returns CDR1 SGHAT and CDR2 FQNNGV. V was pared by 5 bases and J by 3 bases, with 3 bases of the junction left unmatched. This CDR3 is built from 15 residues. In DNA form, the CDR3 reads TGTGCCAGCAGCACCGGGACTAGCGGGACAGATACGCAGTATTTT. As protein: CASSTGTSGTDTQYF.

This clonotype was seen many times. The chain has TRBV2 and TRBJ1-2, with a tentative D call TRBD1 (6 bases). V was shortened by 6 bases and J by 6 bases, with 23 bases between the two germline ends. The germline V gene has CDR1 SNHLY and CDR2 FYNNEI. This CDR3 is built from 16 residues. CDR3 region: CASSTPGGGGGDGYTF. The CDR3 DNA follows: TGTGCCAGCAGCACCCCAGGAGGGGGAGGAGGGGATGGCTACACCTTC.

There are many counts of this clonotype. V gene TRBV12-3 or TRBV12-4 combines with J gene TRBJ1-2; TRBD1 aligns across 8 bases. After removal of 6 bases from V and 4 bases from J, the junction contained 4 bases not matched to a gene. The CDR3 is made up of 13 amino acids. The CDR3 sequence: CASSLDRVYGYTF. The CDR3 bases are TGTGCCAGCAGCCTGGACAGGGTCTATGGCTACACCTTC.

This clonotype was seen only once. The chain carries TRBV11-3 and TRBJ1-3, with D possibly matching TRBD1 (5 bases). Germline CDR1 is SGHNT and CDR2 is YENEEA. Deletions cut 5 bases from V and 2 bases from J, with 13 bases between. The length of the CDR3 is 15 residues. The CDR3 loop reads CASSAQDSPGNTIYF. The CDR3, as DNA: TGTGCCAGCAGCGCCCAAGACAGTCCTGGAAACACCATATATTTT.

At least ten counts were recorded for this clonotype. The rearrangement joins TRBV6-5 to TRBJ2-7; D is ambiguous. Germline CDR1 and CDR2: MNHEY and SVGAGI. CDR3 size: 15 residues. The V and J ends lost 2 bases and 1 base respectively, with 12 bases between them. Written as DNA, the CDR3 is TGTGCCAGCAGTTACCGGGTGGGTCCGTCCTACGAGCAGTACTTC. Protein product: CASSYRVGPSYEQYF.

On this clonotype itself: The germline gene is not matched at one end of the junction; a read error may be the cause. The chain couples TRBV10-3 to TRBJ1-2; 12 positions match TRBD1. Germline V gene sequence: CDR1 ENHRY, CDR2 SYGVKD. CDR3 length: 15 amino acids. The CDR3 loop reads CASSESGQGANGYTF. CDR3 nucleotide sequence: TGTGCCAGCAGTGAATCGGGACAGGGGGCAAATGGCTACACCTTC.

This clonotype came up a few times. A read error may explain this, as a much larger clone is one base away. The V call is TRBV20-1, the J call TRBJ2-7, with 8 nucleotides matching TRBD2. Germline V CDR1 and CDR2: DFQATT, SNEGSKA (reference sequence). The CDR3 covers 14 residues. J was trimmed by 6 bases and V by 5 bases; bases with no gene match: 12. The CDR3 DNA follows: TGCAGTGCTCCTAAGCGGGGGTCCGGATGCGAGCAGTACTTC. It yields the protein CSAPKRGSGCEQYF.

The V and J genes are TRBV24-1 and TRBJ2-1, with TRBD1 identical over 8 bases. The germline gives CDR1 KGHDR, CDR2 SFDVKD. With 12 bases clipped from V and 4 bases from J, the junction kept 13 bases outside the gene matches. This CDR3 region has 15 residues. CDR3 sequence: CAAGPGQGPYNEQFF. The CDR3 DNA follows: TGTGCCGCAGGACCCGGACAGGGACCATACAATGAGCAGTTCTTC.

This clonotype was counted at least ten times. V usage is TRBV12-3 or TRBV12-4 and J usage is TRBJ1-2, with 7 nucleotides matching TRBD1. V shed 6 bases and J 4 bases; nucleotides not matched to a gene: 8. CDR3 length: 14 residues. CDR3 DNA: TGTGCCAGCAGGCGCGACAGGGTGATCTATGGCTACACCTTC. Protein product: CASRRDRVIYGYTF.

This clonotype was recorded at least ten times. The J gene is TRBJ2-5, the V gene TRBV19; 8 nucleotides align to TRBD1. Germline V gene sequence: CDR1 LNHDA, CDR2 SQIVND (reference sequence). V was clipped by 3 bases and J by 5 bases; unmatched bases: 2. There are 13 residues in the CDR3. CDR3 nucleotides: TGTGCCAGTAGTATCCAGGGGGCTGAGACCCAGTACTTC. It specifies CASSIQGAETQYF.

V gene TRBV24-1 combines with J gene TRBJ2-3; 10 bases fit TRBD1. Germline-derived CDR1 and CDR2 are KGHDR and SFDVKD. The J segment lost 7 bases and the V segment lost 11 bases, leaving 14 bases of the junction unmatched. The CDR3 contains 15 residues. CDR3 loop: CASSPFGDRGNTQYF. The CDR3 bases are TGTGCCAGCTCACCATTCGGGGACAGGGGAAATACGCAGTATTTT.

In this sample, this clonotype turned up many times. The chain couples TRBV20-1 to TRBJ1-5, with D unresolved. Per the germline V gene, CDR1 is DFQATT and CDR2 is SNEGSKA (reference sequence). There are 15 residues in the CDR3. V gave up 0 bases and J gave up 0 bases, with 9 bases separating them. The CDR3 nucleotides are TGCAGTGCTAGAGATAGGGTTAATAGCAATCAGCCCCAGCATTTT. Its protein is CSARDRVNSNQPQHF.

This clonotype was seen repeatedly, ten times or more. This chain links TRBV5-1 with TRBJ2-7, with a tentative D call TRBD1 (5 bases). Trimming shortened V by 4 bases and J by 3 bases, and 11 bases separated the two germline ends. CDR3 size: 13 residues. Per the germline V gene, CDR1 is SGHRS and CDR2 is YFSETQ. The CDR3 DNA follows: TGCGCCAGCAGCCCACAGGCCGGCTACGAGCAGTACTTC. Encoded protein: CASSPQAGYEQYF.